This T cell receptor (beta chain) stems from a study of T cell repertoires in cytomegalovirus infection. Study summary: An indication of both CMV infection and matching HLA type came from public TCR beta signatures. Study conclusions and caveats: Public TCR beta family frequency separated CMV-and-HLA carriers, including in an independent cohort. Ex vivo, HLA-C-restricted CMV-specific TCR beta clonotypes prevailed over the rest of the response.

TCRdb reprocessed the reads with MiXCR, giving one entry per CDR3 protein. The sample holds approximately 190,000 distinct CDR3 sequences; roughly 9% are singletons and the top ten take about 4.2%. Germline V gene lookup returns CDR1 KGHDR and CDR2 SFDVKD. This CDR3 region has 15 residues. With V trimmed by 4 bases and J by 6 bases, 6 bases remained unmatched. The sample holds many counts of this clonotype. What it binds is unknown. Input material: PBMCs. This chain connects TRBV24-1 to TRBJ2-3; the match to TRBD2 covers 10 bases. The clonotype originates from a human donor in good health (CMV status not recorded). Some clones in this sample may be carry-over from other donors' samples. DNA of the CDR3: TGTGCCACCAGTGACATAACTAGCGGGATCGATACGCAGTATTTT. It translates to CATSDITSGIDTQYF.